One sample yielded the 17 T cell receptor beta chains listed below, sequenced in a study of T cells in localized non-small cell lung cancer. Sequencing used immunoSEQ multiplex PCR; TCRdb keeps in-frame clones, though not all of them. The sample records about 6,400 clones, approximately 86% being singletons. Material: peripheral blood, obtained before any cancer treatment. Receptor source: a male donor aged 60 or older with stage I lung adenocarcinoma.

The chain links TRBV14 to TRBJ2-7, with D perhaps TRBD1 (5 bases). Per the germline V gene, CDR1 is SGHDN and CDR2 is FVKESK. The CDR3 is 13 residues long. V was clipped by 0 bases and J by 5 bases, with 8 bases between them. The CDR3 region is CASSQEPRDEQYV. Here the CDR3 DNA reads TGTGCCAGCAGCCAAGAGCCCAGGGACGAGCAGTACGTC.

This rearrangement joins TRBV15 to TRBJ2-7; D is undetermined. Trimming pared 4 bases from V and 2 bases from J, leaving 6 bases between. This CDR3 spans 12 amino acids. Germline CDR1 and CDR2: LNHNV and YYDKDF (reference sequence). In nucleotides, the CDR3 is TGTGCCACCAGCACCCGGACCTACGAGCAGTACTTC. Its translation: CATSTRTYEQYF.

The chain couples TRBV7-9 to TRBJ2-7; 10 bases line up with TRBD1. The germline gives CDR1 SEHNR, CDR2 FQNEAQ (reference sequence). V was pared by 6 bases and J by 3 bases, with 5 bases of the junction left unmatched. The CDR3 sequence is 14 residues long. The CDR3 DNA reads as TGTGCCAGCAGATCGGACAGGGGGGGCTACGAGCAGTACTTC. It specifies CASRSDRGGYEQYF.

The chain uses TRBV19 and TRBJ2-2; D assignment may be TRBD1 or TRBD2 (5 bases each). The V end lost 7 bases, the J end lost 1 base, and 10 bases lay between the germline ends. Germline CDR1 is LNHDA and CDR2 is SQIVND (reference sequence). The CDR3 is 14 residues long. The chain's CDR3 is CASTGTLNTGELFF. CDR3 in DNA: TGTGCCAGTACCGGGACGTTGAACACCGGGGAGCTGTTTTTT.

J is TRBJ2-3 and V is TRBV5-5, with D unclear. The V gene lost 1 base and the J gene lost 1 base, with 7 bases spanning the gap. Germline CDR1 reads SGHKS; CDR2 reads YYEKEE (reference sequence). The CDR3 runs 14 residues. Written as DNA, the CDR3 is TGTGCCAGCAGCTTGCTTTCGGGCACAGATACGCAGTATTTT. Its protein is CASSLLSGTDTQYF.

The J gene is TRBJ2-3, the V gene TRBV19; weak D call: TRBD2 (5 bases). Germline CDR1 is LNHDA and CDR2 is SQIVND (reference sequence). Deletions cut 8 bases from V and 1 base from J, with 16 bases between. The CDR3 covers 15 residues. The CDR3 protein is CASQVADSRTDTQYF. CDR3 coding DNA: TGTGCCAGTCAGGTGGCGGACTCCCGCACAGATACGCAGTATTTT.

This sequence joins TRBV6-5 and TRBJ2-3; TRBD2 might be the D (5 bases). V lost 2 bases and J 0 bases, leaving 12 bases between the germline ends. CDR3 size: 16 residues. The V gene's germline CDR1 is MNHEY and CDR2 SVGAGI. The CDR3 coding sequence is TGTGCCAGCAGTTACACTAGGCTTTATAGCACAGATACGCAGTATTTT. Protein sequence: CASSYTRLYSTDTQYF.

V is TRBV4-1 and J is TRBJ1-1; 7 bases match TRBD1. V shed 3 bases, J shed 5 bases, and the junction held 9 bases outside the gene matches. The CDR3 is 15 residues long. Looked up from germline, CDR1 is MGHRA and CDR2 is YSYEKL. The chain's CDR3 is CASSHPDPQGTEAFF. CDR3 in DNA: TGCGCCAGCAGCCATCCCGACCCACAGGGGACTGAAGCTTTCTTT.

The chain couples TRBV11-3 to TRBJ2-2; D gene uncertain. The CDR3 has 15 residues. Germline CDR1 SGHNT, CDR2 YENEEA. V gave up 2 bases and J gave up 1 base, with 8 bases separating them. The CDR3 loop is CASSLLRGNTGELFF. The DNA for the CDR3 is TGTGCCAGCAGCTTATTGCGAGGGAACACCGGGGAGCTGTTTTTT.

DNA for the CDR3: TGCGCCAGCAGCTTGGAGGGGGCCCCTAACTATGGCTACACCTTC. Residues: CASSLEGAPNYGYTF. The rearrangement uses TRBV5-1 and TRBJ1-2; 7 bases agree with TRBD1. V shed 0 bases, J shed 0 bases, and the junction held 2 bases outside the gene matches. This CDR3 is 15 amino acids long. The germline V gene encodes CDR1 SGHRS and CDR2 YFSETQ.

This clone was seen a few times. The chain couples TRBV5-1 to TRBJ2-1, with D possibly TRBD1 on 5 matching bases. Trimming removed 2 bases at V and 5 bases at J, with 8 bases between. This CDR3 comprises 13 residues. CDR1 is SGHRS and CDR2 is YFSETQ in the germline V gene. The CDR3 DNA sequence: TGCGCCAGCAGCTTCCCAGGGAACAATGAGCAGTTCTTC. Translated: CASSFPGNNEQFF.

The gene calls are TRBV6-6 and TRBJ1-1; possibly TRBD1 for D (6 bases). V was shortened by 4 bases and J by 1 base, with 16 bases between the two germline ends. This CDR3 has 16 residues. Germline loops: CDR1 MNHNY, CDR2 SVGAGI (reference sequence). The CDR3 coding sequence is TGTGCCAGCAGTTCTTCTTTGACAGGACAGAACACTGAAGCTTTCTTT. It encodes CASSSSLTGQNTEAFF.

The chain is built from TRBV19 and TRBJ1-1; no firm D call. Trimming cost V 5 bases and J 2 bases, with 9 bases left between them. In germline, CDR1 is LNHDA, CDR2 SQIVND (reference sequence). CDR3 size: 13 residues. The CDR3 protein is CASSSDGNTEAFF. CDR3 nucleotides: TGTGCCAGTAGTTCGGACGGAAACACTGAAGCTTTCTTT.

In this sample, this clone turned up once. The CDR3 loop reads CASSVSIINEQFF. CDR3 DNA: TGTGCCAGCAGTGTTTCGATAATCAATGAGCAGTTCTTC. The chain carries TRBV2 and TRBJ2-1; D gene uncertain. The CDR3 runs 13 residues. Germline CDR1 is SNHLY and CDR2 is FYNNEI. The V and J ends lost 4 bases and 6 bases respectively, with 10 bases between them.

V usage is TRBV6-1 and J usage is TRBJ2-3, with TRBD2 as a possible D gene (5 bases). Looked up from germline, CDR1 is MNHNS and CDR2 is SASEGT. This CDR3 contains 12 residues. V lost 5 bases, J lost 6 bases, and 9 bases lay in between. The CDR3 nucleotides read TGTGCCAGCAGTTCTGAGCGGGATACGCAGTATTTT. This gives the protein CASSSERDTQYF.

This chain uses TRBV7-9 with TRBJ2-6; a possible D gene is TRBD1 (5 bases). Germline V lookup: CDR1 SEHNR, CDR2 FQNEAQ (reference sequence). The germline V and J ends were trimmed by 5 bases and 12 bases, with 14 bases remaining between them. This CDR3 is built from 13 residues. The CDR3 sequence is CASSVQGSGVLTF. As DNA, the CDR3 is TGTGCCAGCAGCGTGCAGGGTAGTGGCGTCCTGACTTTC.

The chain is built from TRBV14 and TRBJ2-2, with D possibly being TRBD1 (6 bases). With 2 bases removed from V and 4 bases from J, the gap between germline ends came to 8 bases. Germline-derived CDR1 and CDR2 are SGHDN and FVKESK. CDR3 length: 14 amino acids. The chain's CDR3 is CASSQQGSTGELFF. DNA of the CDR3: TGTGCCAGCAGCCAACAGGGGAGCACCGGGGAGCTGTTTTTT.